These 2 T cell receptor beta chains were all obtained from the same sample, sequenced in a study of cytomegalovirus exposure and HLA in healthy donors. 13 Jbeta primers and 60 Vbeta primers were used for the PCR. Measured with immunoSEQ multiplex PCR; TCRdb has only the in-frame clones, and not every one. Of around 180,000 clones listed, about 90% are singletons. The sample consisted of PBMCs. The receptor source for this set is a girl younger than two in good health and CMV-seronegative.

The chain recombines TRBV27 with TRBJ2-5; TRBD2 matches at 9 bases. The end of the DNA is better explained by TRBJ2-7, so the J call may be wrong. The V gene's germline CDR1 is MNHEY and CDR2 SMNVEV (reference sequence). This CDR3 is built from 16 residues. The CDR3 DNA reads TGTGCCAGCAGCCTACTTAGCGGGAGAGTACTCTACGAGCAGTACTTC. Residues: CASSLLSGRVLYEQYF.

This chain uses TRBV30 with TRBJ2-7, with 7 bases lining up with TRBD1. The CDR3 runs to 15 residues. The V segment lost 1 base and the J segment 0 bases; nucleotides outside the gene matches: 6. Per the germline V gene, CDR1 is GTSNPN and CDR2 is SVGIG (reference sequence). The CDR3 bases are TGTGCCTGGAGTGACCGTAGGGACAGCTCCTACGAGCAGTACTTC. Protein sequence: CAWSDRRDSSYEQYF.